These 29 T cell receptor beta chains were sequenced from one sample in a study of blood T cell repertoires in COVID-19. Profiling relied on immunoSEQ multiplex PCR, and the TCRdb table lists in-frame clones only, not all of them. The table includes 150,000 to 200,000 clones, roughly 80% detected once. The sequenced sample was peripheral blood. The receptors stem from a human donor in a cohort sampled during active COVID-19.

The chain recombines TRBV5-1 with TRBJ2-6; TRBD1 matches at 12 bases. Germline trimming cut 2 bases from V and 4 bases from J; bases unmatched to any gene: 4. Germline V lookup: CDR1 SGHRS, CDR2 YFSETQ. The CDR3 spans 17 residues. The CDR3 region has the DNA TGCGCCAGCAGCTTCCGGGACAGGGGGCTGGGGGCCAACGTCCTGACTTTC. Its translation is CASSFRDRGLGANVLTF.

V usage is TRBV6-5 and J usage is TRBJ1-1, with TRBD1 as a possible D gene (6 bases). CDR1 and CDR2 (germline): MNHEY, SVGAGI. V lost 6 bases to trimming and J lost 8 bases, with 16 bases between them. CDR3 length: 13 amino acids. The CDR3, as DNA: TGTGCCAGCAGCCAGAAAGGGGGACGGGAAGCTTTCTTT. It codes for CASSQKGGREAFF.

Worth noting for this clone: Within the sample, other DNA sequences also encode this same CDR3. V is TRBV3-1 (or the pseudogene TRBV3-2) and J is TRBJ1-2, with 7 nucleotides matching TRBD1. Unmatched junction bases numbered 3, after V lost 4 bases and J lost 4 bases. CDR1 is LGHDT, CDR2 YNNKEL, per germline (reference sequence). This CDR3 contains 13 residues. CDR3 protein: CASSLPGGYGYTF. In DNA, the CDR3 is TGTGCCAGCAGCCTTCCAGGGGGCTATGGCTACACCTTC.

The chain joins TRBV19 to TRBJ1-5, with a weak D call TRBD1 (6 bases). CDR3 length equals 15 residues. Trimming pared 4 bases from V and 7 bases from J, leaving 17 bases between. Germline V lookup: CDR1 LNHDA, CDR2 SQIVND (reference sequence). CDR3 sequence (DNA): TGTGCCAGTAGTAGAAACAGGGAAGTTGAACAGCCCCAGCATTTT. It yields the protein CASSRNREVEQPQHF.

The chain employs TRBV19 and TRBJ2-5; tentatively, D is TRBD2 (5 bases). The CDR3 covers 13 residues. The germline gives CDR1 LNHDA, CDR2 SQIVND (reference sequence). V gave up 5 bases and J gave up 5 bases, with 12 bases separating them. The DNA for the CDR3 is TGTGCCAGTAGTCCTAGCCAGCTGGAGACCCAGTACTTC. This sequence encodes CASSPSQLETQYF.

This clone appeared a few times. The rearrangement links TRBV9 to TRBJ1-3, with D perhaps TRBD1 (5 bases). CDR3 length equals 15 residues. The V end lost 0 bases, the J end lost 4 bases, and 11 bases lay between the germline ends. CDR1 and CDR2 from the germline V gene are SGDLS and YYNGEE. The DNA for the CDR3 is TGTGCCAGCAGCGTAGGAATGGGGCACGGAAACACCATATATTTT. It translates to CASSVGMGHGNTIYF.

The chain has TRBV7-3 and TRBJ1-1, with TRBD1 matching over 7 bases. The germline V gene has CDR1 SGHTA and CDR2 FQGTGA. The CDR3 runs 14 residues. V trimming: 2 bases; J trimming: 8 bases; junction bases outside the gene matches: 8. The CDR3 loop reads CASSLDSAGGEAFF. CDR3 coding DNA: TGTGCCAGCAGCTTAGATTCGGCAGGGGGGGAAGCTTTCTTT.

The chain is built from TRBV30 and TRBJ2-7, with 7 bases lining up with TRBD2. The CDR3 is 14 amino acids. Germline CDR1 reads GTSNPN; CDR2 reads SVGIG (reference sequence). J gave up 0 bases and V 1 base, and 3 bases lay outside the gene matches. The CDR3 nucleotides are TGTGCCTGGAGTGCGGGACTATCCTCCTACGAGCAGTACTTC. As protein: CAWSAGLSSYEQYF.

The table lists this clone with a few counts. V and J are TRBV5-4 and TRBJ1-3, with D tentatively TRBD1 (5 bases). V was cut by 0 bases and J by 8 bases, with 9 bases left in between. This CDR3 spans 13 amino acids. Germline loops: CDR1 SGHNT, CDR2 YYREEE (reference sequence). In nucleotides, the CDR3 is TGTGCCAGCAGCTTGGCGGGGGGGGACACCATATATTTT. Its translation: CASSLAGGDTIYF.

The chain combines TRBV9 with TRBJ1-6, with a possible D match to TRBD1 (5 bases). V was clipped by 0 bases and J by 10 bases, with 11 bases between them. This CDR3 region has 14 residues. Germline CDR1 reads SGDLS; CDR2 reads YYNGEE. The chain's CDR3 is CASSVGGEWSPLHF. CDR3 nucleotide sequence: TGTGCCAGCAGCGTAGGGGGGGAGTGGTCACCCCTCCACTTT.

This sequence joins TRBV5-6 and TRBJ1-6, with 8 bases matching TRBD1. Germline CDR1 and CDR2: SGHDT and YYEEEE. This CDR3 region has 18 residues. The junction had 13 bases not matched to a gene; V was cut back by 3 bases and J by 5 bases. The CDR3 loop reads CASSYRQGRQVNNSPLHF. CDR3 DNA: TGTGCCAGCAGCTATAGACAGGGGCGTCAAGTGAATAATTCACCCCTCCACTTT.

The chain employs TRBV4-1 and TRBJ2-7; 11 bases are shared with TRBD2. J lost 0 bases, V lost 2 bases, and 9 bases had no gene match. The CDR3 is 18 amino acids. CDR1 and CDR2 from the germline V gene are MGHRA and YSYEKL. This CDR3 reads CASSQPPTSGESSYEQYF. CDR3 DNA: TGCGCCAGCAGCCAACCTCCGACTAGCGGGGAGAGCTCCTACGAGCAGTACTTC.

For the CDR3, the DNA is TGTGCCAGCAACCAGGGGTCGGGGGAAAAACTGTTTTTT. Translation: CASNQGSGEKLFF. The chain uses TRBV9 and TRBJ1-4, with TRBD1 as a possible D gene (6 bases). Germline lookup yields CDR1 SGDLS and CDR2 YYNGEE. The CDR3 extends over 13 amino acids. The V gene lost 6 bases and the J gene lost 8 bases, with 14 bases spanning the gap.

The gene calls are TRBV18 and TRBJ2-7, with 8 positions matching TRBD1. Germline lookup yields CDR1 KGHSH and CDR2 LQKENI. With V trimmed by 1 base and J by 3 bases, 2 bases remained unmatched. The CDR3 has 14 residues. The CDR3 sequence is CASSPRTGSYEQYF. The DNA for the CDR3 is TGTGCCAGCTCACCACGGACAGGGAGCTACGAGCAGTACTTC.

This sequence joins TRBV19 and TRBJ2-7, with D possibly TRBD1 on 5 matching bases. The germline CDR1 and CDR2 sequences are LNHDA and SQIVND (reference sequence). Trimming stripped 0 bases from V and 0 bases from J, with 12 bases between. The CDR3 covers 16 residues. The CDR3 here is CASSIEVGRDSYEQYF. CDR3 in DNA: TGTGCCAGTAGTATAGAGGTCGGCAGGGACTCCTACGAGCAGTACTTC.

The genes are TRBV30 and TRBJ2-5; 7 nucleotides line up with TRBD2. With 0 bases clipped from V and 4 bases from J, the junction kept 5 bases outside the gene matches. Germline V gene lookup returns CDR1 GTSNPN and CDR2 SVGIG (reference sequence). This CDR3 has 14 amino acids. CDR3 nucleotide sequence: TGTGCCTGGAGTGTAGCGGGGAGGGGAGAGACCCAGTACTTC. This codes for CAWSVAGRGETQYF.

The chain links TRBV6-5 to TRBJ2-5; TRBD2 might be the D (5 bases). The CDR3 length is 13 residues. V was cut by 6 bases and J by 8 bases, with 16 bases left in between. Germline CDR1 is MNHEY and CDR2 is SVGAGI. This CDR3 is CASRLGKDSTQYF. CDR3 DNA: TGTGCCAGCAGACTAGGGAAAGACTCTACCCAGTACTTC.

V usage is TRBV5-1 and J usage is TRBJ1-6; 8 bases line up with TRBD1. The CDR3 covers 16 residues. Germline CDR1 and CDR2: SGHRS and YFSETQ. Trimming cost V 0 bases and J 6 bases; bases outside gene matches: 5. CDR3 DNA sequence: TGCGCCAGCAGCTTGGGGGACAGGTCTAGTAATTCACCCCTCCACTTT. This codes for CASSLGDRSSNSPLHF.

Here the CDR3 DNA reads TGTGCCAGCTTCCGACAGGGAGAGAATTCACCCCTCCACTTT. Protein sequence: CASFRQGENSPLHF. The V and J genes are TRBV2 and TRBJ1-6; 7 nucleotides agree with TRBD1. The CDR3 loop spans 14 amino acids. CDR1 and CDR2 from the germline V gene are SNHLY and FYNNEI. Unmatched junction bases numbered 8, after V lost 8 bases and J lost 7 bases.

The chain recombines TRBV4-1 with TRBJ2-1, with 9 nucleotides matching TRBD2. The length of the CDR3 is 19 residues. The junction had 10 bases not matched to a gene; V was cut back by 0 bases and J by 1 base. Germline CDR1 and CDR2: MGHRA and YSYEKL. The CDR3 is CASSQDKAGGLSSYNEQFF. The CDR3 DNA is TGCGCCAGCAGCCAAGACAAGGCGGGGGGGCTTTCTTCCTACAATGAGCAGTTCTTC.

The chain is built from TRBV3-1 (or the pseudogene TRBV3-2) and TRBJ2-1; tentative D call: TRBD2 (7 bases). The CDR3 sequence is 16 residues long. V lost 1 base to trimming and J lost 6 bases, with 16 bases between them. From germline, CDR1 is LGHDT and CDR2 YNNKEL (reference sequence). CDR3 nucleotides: TGTGCCAGCAGCCAAGTAGGAGGGGGGGAGGGCAATGAGCAGTTCTTC. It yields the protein CASSQVGGGEGNEQFF.

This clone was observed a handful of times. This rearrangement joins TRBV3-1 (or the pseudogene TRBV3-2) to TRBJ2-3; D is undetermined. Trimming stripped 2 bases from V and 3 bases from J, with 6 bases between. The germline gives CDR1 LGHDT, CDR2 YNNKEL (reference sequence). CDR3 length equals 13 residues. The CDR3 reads CASSQIQTDTQYF. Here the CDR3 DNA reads TGTGCCAGCAGCCAAATCCAGACAGATACGCAGTATTTT.

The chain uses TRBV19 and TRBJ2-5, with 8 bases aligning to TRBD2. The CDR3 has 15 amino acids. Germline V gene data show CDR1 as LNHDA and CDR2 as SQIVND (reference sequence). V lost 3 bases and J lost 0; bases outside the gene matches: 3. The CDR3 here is CASSISGTYQETQYF. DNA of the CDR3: TGTGCCAGTAGTATTAGCGGGACGTACCAAGAGACCCAGTACTTC.

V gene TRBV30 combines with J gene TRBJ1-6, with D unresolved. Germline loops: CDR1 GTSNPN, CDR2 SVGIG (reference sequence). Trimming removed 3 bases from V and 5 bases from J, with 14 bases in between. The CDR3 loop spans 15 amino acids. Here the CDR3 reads CAWRKDGIHNSPLHF. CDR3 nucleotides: TGTGCCTGGAGGAAGGACGGGATTCATAATTCACCCCTCCACTTT.

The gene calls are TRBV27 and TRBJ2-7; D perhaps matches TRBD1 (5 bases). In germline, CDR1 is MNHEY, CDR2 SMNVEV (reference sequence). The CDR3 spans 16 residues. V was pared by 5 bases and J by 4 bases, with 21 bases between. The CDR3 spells CASSARGGVFGYEQYF. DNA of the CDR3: TGTGCCAGCAGTGCTAGGGGTGGGGTCTTCGGATACGAGCAGTACTTC.

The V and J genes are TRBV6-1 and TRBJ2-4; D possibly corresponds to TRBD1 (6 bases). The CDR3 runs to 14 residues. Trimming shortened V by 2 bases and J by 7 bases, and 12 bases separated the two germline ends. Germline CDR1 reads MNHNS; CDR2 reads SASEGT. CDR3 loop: CASSEFLGGNIQYF. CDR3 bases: TGTGCCAGCAGTGAATTCCTTGGGGGCAACATTCAGTACTTC.

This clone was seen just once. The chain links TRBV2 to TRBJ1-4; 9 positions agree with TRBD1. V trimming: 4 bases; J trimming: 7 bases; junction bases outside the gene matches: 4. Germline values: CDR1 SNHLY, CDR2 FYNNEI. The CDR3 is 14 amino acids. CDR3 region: CASSGTGEAEKLFF. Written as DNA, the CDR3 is TGTGCCAGCAGTGGGACAGGGGAGGCTGAAAAACTGTTTTTT.

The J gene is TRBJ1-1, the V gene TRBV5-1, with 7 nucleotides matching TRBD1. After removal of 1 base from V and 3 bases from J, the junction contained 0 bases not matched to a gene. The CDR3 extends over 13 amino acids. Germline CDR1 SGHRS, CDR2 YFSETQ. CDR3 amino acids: CASSLTGDTEAFF. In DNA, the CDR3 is TGCGCCAGCAGCTTGACAGGGGACACTGAAGCTTTCTTT.

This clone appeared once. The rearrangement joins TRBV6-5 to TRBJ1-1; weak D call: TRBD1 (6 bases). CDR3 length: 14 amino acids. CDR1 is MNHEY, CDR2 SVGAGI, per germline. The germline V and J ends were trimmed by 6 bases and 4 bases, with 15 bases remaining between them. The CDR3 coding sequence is TGTGCCAGCAGCGGAGACAGGCGGAGCACTGAAGCTTTCTTT. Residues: CASSGDRRSTEAFF.